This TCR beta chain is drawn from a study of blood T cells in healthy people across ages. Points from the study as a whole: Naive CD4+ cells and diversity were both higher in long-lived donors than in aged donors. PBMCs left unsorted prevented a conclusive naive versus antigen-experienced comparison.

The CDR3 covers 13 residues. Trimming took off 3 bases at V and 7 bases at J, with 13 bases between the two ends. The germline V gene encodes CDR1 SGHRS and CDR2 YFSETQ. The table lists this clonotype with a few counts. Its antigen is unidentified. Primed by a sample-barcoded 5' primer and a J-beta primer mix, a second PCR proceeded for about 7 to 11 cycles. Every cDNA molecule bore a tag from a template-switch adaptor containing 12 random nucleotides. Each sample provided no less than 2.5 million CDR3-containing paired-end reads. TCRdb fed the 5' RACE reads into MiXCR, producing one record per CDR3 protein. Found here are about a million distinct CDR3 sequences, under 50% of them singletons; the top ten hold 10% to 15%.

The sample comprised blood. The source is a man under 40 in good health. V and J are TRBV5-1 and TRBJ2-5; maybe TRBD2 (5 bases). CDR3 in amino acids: CASSSDFPGTQYF. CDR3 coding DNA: TGCGCCAGCAGCTCGGACTTTCCGGGGACCCAGTACTTC.